Listed below are T cell receptor beta chains from one sample, sequenced in a study of blood T cell repertoires in COVID-19. Data came from immunoSEQ multiplex PCR; TCRdb stores just in-frame clones and leaves some out. The sample yields a few hundred thousand clones, roughly 84% seen once. Sequencing was done on a sample of peripheral blood. The receptors stem from a man between 50 and 59 years old who had recovered from COVID-19. CDR3s include the opening cysteine and the closing phenylalanine or tryptophan. D genes are given only for firm matches. Clone size is not always given. Where it is, it says once, few, many or a class for expanded clones.

clone_size	j_call	v_call	d_call	cdr3_aa	cdr3_nt
-	TRBJ1-1	TRBV6-5	-	CASSYKRNTEAFF	TGTGCCAGCAGTTACAAGAGAAACACTGAAGCTTTCTTT
-	TRBJ2-1	TRBV15	TRBD2	CATSPRLAGDNEQFF	TGTGCCACCAGCCCGAGACTAGCGGGGGACAATGAGCAGTTCTTC
-	TRBJ2-2	TRBV27	TRBD2	CASRTSGSNTGELFF	TGTGCCAGCAGGACTAGCGGCTCGAACACCGGGGAGCTGTTTTTT
-	TRBJ2-3	TRBV5-1	TRBD2	CASSFLIAGGSGTQYF	TGCGCCAGCAGCTTCCTCATAGCGGGAGGGTCTGGTACGCAGTATTTT
-	TRBJ1-3	TRBV7-2	TRBD1	CASSLGTGDGNTIYF	TGTGCCAGCAGCCTCGGGACAGGGGACGGAAACACCATATATTTT
once	TRBJ1-5	TRBV5-1	TRBD1	CASSLGDRLNQPQHF	TGCGCCAGCAGCTTGGGGGACAGACTCAATCAGCCCCAGCATTTT
-	TRBJ2-1	TRBV29-1	-	CSVEERNEQFF	TGCAGCGTTGAAGAGCGCAATGAGCAGTTCTTC
-	TRBJ1-2	TRBV27	-	CASRLAGGAPTGYTF	TGTGCCAGCAGACTTGCTGGGGGGGCTCCTACTGGCTACACCTTC
-	TRBJ2-2	TRBV19	TRBD2	CASSNAGGSAGELFF	TGTGCCAGTAGCAATGCCGGCGGGAGTGCTGGGGAGCTGTTTTTT
-	TRBJ1-2	TRBV25-1	-	CASSPSDRSGGYTF	TGTGCCAGCAGCCCCTCCGACAGGTCGGGAGGCTACACCTTC
-	TRBJ1-1	TRBV6-1	-	CASSEAGAYTEAFF	TGTGCCAGCAGTGAGGCAGGGGCGTACACTGAAGCTTTCTTT
-	TRBJ2-7	TRBV28	-	CASSLVQGRAYEQYF	TGTGCCAGCAGTTTAGTTCAGGGGAGAGCGTACGAGCAGTACTTC
-	TRBJ2-3	TRBV19	-	CASSISDYPTDTQYF	TGTGCCAGTAGTATCTCCGACTACCCGACAGATACGCAGTATTTT
-	TRBJ1-1	TRBV4-1	-	CASSHRHTENTEAFF	TGCGCCAGCAGCCACCGACACACAGAGAACACTGAAGCTTTCTTT
-	TRBJ1-5	TRBV27	-	CASSLREGNQPQHF	TGTGCCAGCAGTTTGAGGGAGGGCAATCAGCCCCAGCATTTT
-	TRBJ2-3	TRBV21-1	-	CASSKALGGQLPPSTDTQYF	TGTGCCAGCAGCAAAGCGCTCGGGGGACAGCTCCCTCCCAGCACAGATACGCAGTATTTT
-	TRBJ1-5	TRBV23-1	TRBD1	CASSPDRDRGTYSNQPQHF	TGCGCCAGCAGCCCCGACCGGGACAGGGGGACTTATAGCAATCAGCCCCAGCATTTT
-	TRBJ1-2	TRBV20-1	-	CSASAYGYTF	TGCAGTGCTTCAGCGTATGGCTACACCTTC
-	TRBJ1-5	TRBV28	-	CASLLAGQPQHF	TGTGCCAGTCTTCTTGCCGGGCAGCCCCAGCATTTT
-	TRBJ1-1	TRBV7-2	-	CASSESKAFF	TGTGCCAGCAGCGAATCTAAAGCTTTCTTT
-	TRBJ2-1	TRBV27	-	CASSLAVDYNEQFF	TGTGCCAGCAGTTTAGCGGTAGACTACAATGAGCAGTTCTTC
-	TRBJ2-2	TRBV28	-	CASSLQGGTGELFF	TGTGCCAGCAGTTTACAGGGGGGAACCGGGGAGCTGTTTTTT
-	TRBJ2-7	TRBV6-6	-	CASSYPESAEQYF	TGTGCCAGCAGTTACCCGGAAAGCGCCGAGCAGTACTTC
-	TRBJ2-7	TRBV27	-	CASSLRGYSYEQYF	TGTGCCAGCAGTTTACGAGGGTACTCCTACGAGCAGTACTTC
-	TRBJ2-2	TRBV18	-	CASSPQPGHTNTGELFF	TGTGCCAGCTCACCCCAGCCGGGACACACGAACACCGGGGAGCTGTTTTTT
-	TRBJ2-5	TRBV18	TRBD2	CASSPRLLSSGSTSEETQYF	TGTGCCAGCTCACCAAGGTTGTTGTCTAGCGGGAGTACTTCGGAAGAGACCCAGTACTTC
few	TRBJ2-5	TRBV28	TRBD1	CASSTRTGGIETQYF	TGTGCCAGCAGTACCAGGACAGGGGGAATAGAGACCCAGTACTTC
few	TRBJ1-3	TRBV7-9	-	CASRSSGNTIYF	TGTGCCAGCCGGAGCTCTGGAAACACCATATATTTT
-	TRBJ2-5	TRBV5-5	TRBD1	CASSLVQGAGETQYF	TGTGCCAGCAGCTTGGTACAGGGGGCTGGAGAGACCCAGTACTTC
-	TRBJ2-7	TRBV13	TRBD1	CASSLQGAYEQYF	TGTGCCAGCAGCTTACAGGGGGCCTACGAGCAGTACTTC
-	TRBJ2-3	TRBV6-1	TRBD1	CASSEGGTGQGDTQYF	TGTGCCAGCAGTGAAGGAGGGACAGGGCAGGGAGATACGCAGTATTTT
once	TRBJ2-5	TRBV19	-	CASSIGSRGRRETQYF	TGTGCCAGTAGTATAGGAAGTAGAGGCCGACGGGAGACCCAGTACTTC
-	TRBJ2-7	TRBV4-2	-	CASSQDRFGSKYEQYF	TGTGCCAGCAGCCAAGATCGTTTCGGGAGCAAGTACGAGCAGTACTTC
-	TRBJ1-5	TRBV19	-	CASSIDVSEDQPQHF	TGTGCCAGTAGTATAGACGTTTCAGAGGATCAGCCCCAGCATTTT
-	TRBJ1-4	TRBV7-9	TRBD1	CASSGTGTINEKLFF	TGTGCCAGCAGTGGGACAGGGACTATTAATGAAAAACTGTTTTTT
-	TRBJ1-1	TRBV5-1	TRBD1	CASSLGQGEAFF	TGCGCCAGCAGCTTGGGACAGGGTGAAGCTTTCTTT
-	TRBJ1-2	TRBV28	-	CATSGTSYGYTF	TGTGCCACCTCCGGGACATCCTATGGCTACACCTTC
-	TRBJ2-1	TRBV19	TRBD2	CASSIVWTSSDEQFF	TGTGCCAGTAGTATAGTCTGGACTAGCTCCGATGAGCAGTTCTTC
-	TRBJ2-1	TRBV9	TRBD2	CASSPRLAGGTYNEQFF	TGTGCCAGCAGCCCCCGACTAGCGGGAGGTACCTACAATGAGCAGTTCTTC
-	TRBJ2-3	TRBV7-6	TRBD2	CASSPSGRAETQYF	TGTGCCAGCAGCCCTAGCGGGAGGGCCGAAACGCAGTATTTT
-	TRBJ2-1	TRBV27	-	CASSFGGDQGNEQFF	TGTGCCAGCAGTTTTGGGGGGGACCAGGGGAATGAGCAGTTCTTC
-	TRBJ2-1	TRBV6-6	TRBD2	CASSPRRSSGRGHEQFF	TGTGCCAGCAGTCCACGCAGGTCTAGCGGGAGAGGGCATGAGCAGTTCTTC